This T cell receptor beta chain comes out of a study of blood T cell repertoires in COVID-19. Profiled with immunoSEQ multiplex PCR; TCRdb holds only in-frame clones, not every one. The data hold a few hundred thousand clones, with about 90% observed a single time. The CDR3 totals 15 residues. V was shortened by 1 base and J by 0 bases, with 10 bases between the two germline ends. CDR1 MGHRA and CDR2 YSYEKL come from the germline V gene. This rearrangement joins TRBV4-1 to TRBJ2-7; D not resolved. The origin of this receptor is a woman in her 30s who had recovered from COVID-19. The specimen sequenced was PBMCs or T cells enriched from blood (not recorded which). In nucleotides, the CDR3 is TGCGCCAGCAGCCAAGTCCCGGTCGACTCCTACGAGCAGTACTTC. As protein: CASSQVPVDSYEQYF.